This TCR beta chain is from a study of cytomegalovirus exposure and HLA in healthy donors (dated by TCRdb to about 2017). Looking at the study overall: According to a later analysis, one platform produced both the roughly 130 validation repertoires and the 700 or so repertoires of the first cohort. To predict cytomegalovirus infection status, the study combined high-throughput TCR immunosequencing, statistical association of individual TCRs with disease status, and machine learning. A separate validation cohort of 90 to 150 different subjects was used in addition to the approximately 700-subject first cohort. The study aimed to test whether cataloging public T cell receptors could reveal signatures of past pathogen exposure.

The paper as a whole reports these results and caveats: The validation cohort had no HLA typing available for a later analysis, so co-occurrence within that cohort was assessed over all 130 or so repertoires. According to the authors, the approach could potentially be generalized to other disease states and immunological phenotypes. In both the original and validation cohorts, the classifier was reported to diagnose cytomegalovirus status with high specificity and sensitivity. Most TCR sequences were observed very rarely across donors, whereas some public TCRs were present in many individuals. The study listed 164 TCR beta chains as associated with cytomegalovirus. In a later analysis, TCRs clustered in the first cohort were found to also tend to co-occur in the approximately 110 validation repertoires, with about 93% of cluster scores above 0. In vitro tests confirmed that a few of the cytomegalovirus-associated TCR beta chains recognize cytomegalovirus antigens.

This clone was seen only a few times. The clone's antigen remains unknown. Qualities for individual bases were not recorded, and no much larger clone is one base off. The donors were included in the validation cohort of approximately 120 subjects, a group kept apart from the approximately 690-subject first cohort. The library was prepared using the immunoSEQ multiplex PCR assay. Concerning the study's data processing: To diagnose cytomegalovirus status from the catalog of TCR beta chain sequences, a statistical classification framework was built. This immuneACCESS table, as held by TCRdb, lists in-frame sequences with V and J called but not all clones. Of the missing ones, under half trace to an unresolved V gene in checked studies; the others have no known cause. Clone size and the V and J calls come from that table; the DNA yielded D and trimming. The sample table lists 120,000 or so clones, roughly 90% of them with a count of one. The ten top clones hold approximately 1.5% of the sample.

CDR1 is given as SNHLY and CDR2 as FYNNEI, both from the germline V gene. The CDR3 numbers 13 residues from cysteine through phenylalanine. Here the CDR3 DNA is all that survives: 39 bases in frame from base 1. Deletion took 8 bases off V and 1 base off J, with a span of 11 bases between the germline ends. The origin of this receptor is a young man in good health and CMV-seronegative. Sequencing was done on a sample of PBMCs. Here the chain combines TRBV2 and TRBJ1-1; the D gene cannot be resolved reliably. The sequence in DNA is TGTGCCAGCGCCCGACTCCGGAACACTGAAGCTTTCTTT. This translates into CASARLRNTEAFF.